Sequencing of this T cell receptor (beta chain) was carried out in a study of monozygotic twins with inflammatory bowel disease. About this clonotype: Its antigen is as yet unknown.

With the 5' RACE reads reprocessed, TCRdb shows one record per CDR3 protein and no DNA. This listing includes a few hundred thousand distinct CDR3 sequences. Study-level findings and limits: Added variability in patient repertoires may stem from differing immunosuppressive treatments.

The CDR3 is 15 residues long. CDR1 and CDR2 (germline): DFQATT, SNEGSKA (reference sequence). Sequenced material: blood. This receptor was obtained from a human donor with ulcerative colitis or Crohn's disease, or a healthy co-twin of an affected twin (not recorded which). V and J are TRBV20-1 and TRBJ2-1. CDR3 sequence: CSARLGGATYNEQFF.